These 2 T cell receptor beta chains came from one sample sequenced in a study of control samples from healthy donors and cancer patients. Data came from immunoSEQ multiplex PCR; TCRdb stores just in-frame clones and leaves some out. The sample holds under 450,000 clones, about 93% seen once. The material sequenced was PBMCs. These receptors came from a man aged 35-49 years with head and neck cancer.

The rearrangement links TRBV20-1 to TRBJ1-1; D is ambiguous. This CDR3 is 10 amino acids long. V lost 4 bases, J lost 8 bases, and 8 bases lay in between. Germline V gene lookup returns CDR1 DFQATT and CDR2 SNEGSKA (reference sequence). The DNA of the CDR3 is TGCAGTGCTATGAGAGGGGAAGCTTTCTTT. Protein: CSAMRGEAFF.

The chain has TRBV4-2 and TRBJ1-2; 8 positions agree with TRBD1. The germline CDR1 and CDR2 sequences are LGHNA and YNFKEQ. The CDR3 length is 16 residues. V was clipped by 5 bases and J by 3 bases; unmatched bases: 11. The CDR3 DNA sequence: TGTGCCAGCAGCGCAAAAACCGGACAGGGAGACTATGGCTACACCTTC. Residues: CASSAKTGQGDYGYTF.